Listed below are T cell receptor beta chains from one sample, sequenced in a study of radiotherapy plus CTLA-4 blockade in lung cancer. Generated by immunoSEQ multiplex PCR, the TCRdb table keeps only in-frame clones and is missing some. The sample includes approximately 81,000 clones, roughly 79% of them seen just once. The sequencing used peripheral blood, collected from a patient treated with radiotherapy plus ipilimumab. The receptors were sampled from a human donor with non-small cell lung cancer who had a partial response to radiotherapy plus ipilimumab. Some clones in this sample may be carry-over from other donors' samples. The CDR3 runs from the conserved cysteine through the conserved F or W. A D gene is named only where the DNA matches it firmly. Expanded clones are given a class, and other clones once, few, many or no size at all.

size,D,V,length,J,CDR3,DNA
once,TRBD2,TRBV29-1,15,TRBJ2-7,CSVEWAASGTGEQYF,TGCAGCGTTGAGTGGGCGGCTAGCGGGACCGGCGAGCAGTACTTC
few,.,TRBV6-1,14,TRBJ1-5,CASSVSQGNQPQHF,TGTGCCAGCAGTGTCTCGCAGGGGAATCAGCCCCAGCATTTT
.,TRBD1,TRBV11-3,16,TRBJ2-7,CASSLGPGQVDYEQYF,TGTGCCAGCAGCTTAGGTCCGGGACAGGTCGACTACGAGCAGTACTTC
.,.,TRBV4-3,17,TRBJ1-2,CASSQTTDSFNPNGYTF,TGCGCCAGCAGCCAAACGACAGACTCCTTCAACCCAAATGGCTACACCTTC
.,.,TRBV7-8,14,TRBJ1-5,CASRPGGADQPQHF,TGTGCCAGCAGACCGGGGGGCGCGGATCAGCCCCAGCATTTT
once,TRBD1,TRBV19,14,TRBJ2-1,CASSIRDRGDEQFF,TGTGCCAGTAGTATCAGGGACAGGGGGGATGAGCAGTTCTTC
.,.,TRBV19,14,TRBJ1-2,CASSPSRDTYGYTF,TGTGCCAGTAGCCCTAGCCGGGACACCTATGGCTACACCTTC
.,TRBD1,TRBV18,15,TRBJ2-7,CASSPRTGSSYEQYF,TGTGCCAGCTCACCTAGGACAGGATCGTCCTACGAGCAGTACTTC
.,.,TRBV5-4,15,TRBJ1-6,CASSLDFKSFSPLHF,TGTGCCAGCAGCTTGGACTTTAAATCGTTTTCACCCCTCCACTTT
.,.,TRBV11-2,15,TRBJ2-3,CASSLLGGATDTQYF,TGTGCCAGCAGCTTACTAGGAGGGGCCACAGATACGCAGTATTTT
.,TRBD2,TRBV19,15,TRBJ2-1,CASTRTSGGGGEQFF,TGTGCCAGCACCCGGACTAGCGGAGGTGGGGGGGAGCAGTTCTTC
once,TRBD2,TRBV7-9,13,TRBJ2-5,CASSWGGQETQYF,TGTGCCAGCAGCTGGGGGGGGCAAGAGACCCAGTACTTC
few,.,TRBV6-5,14,TRBJ2-1,CASSYMLADNEQFF,TGTGCCAGCAGTTACATGTTGGCGGACAATGAGCAGTTCTTC
.,TRBD1,TRBV4-1,14,TRBJ2-7,CASSQMTGEAEQYF,TGCGCCAGCAGCCAAATGACAGGGGAGGCCGAGCAGTACTTC
.,.,TRBV2,14,TRBJ1-1,CASRNRVGGTEAFF,TGTGCCAGCAGGAACAGGGTTGGGGGCACTGAAGCTTTCTTT
.,.,TRBV14,15,TRBJ1-3,CASSQVATAGNTIYF,TGTGCCAGCAGCCAAGTGGCGACAGCGGGAAACACCATATATTTT
.,.,TRBV7-2,15,TRBJ1-2,CASSLDAGVSYGYTF,TGTGCCAGCAGCTTAGATGCAGGTGTATCCTATGGCTACACCTTC
.,TRBD1,TRBV6-5,15,TRBJ1-4,CASSRGQGRHEKLFF,TGTGCCAGCAGCCGGGGACAGGGACGACATGAAAAACTGTTTTTT
.,.,TRBV7-8,13,TRBJ1-2,CASSLSRIYGYTF,TGTGCCAGCAGCTTAAGCAGGATCTATGGCTACACCTTC
.,.,TRBV5-1,12,TRBJ1-1,CASGGDGTEAFF,TGCGCCAGCGGCGGGGATGGCACTGAAGCTTTCTTT